These 14 T cell receptor beta chains originate from one sample sequenced in a study of T cell changes during pregnancy in multiple sclerosis (dated by TCRdb to the late 2010s). Libraries came from the immunoSEQ multiplex PCR assay. TCRdb carries this immuneACCESS record with in-frame sequences only. Its versions omit some clonotypes, under half of them owing to an unresolved V gene in the studies checked, with the rest unexplained. The table for this sample lists roughly 120,000 clones; roughly 90% of them were counted only once. The top ten clones comprise over 1.5% of the sample. The sequenced sample was peripheral blood, obtained in the third trimester of pregnancy. These receptors were obtained from a female donor with multiple sclerosis, enrolled in a pregnancy study.

This CDR3 reads CSAGLGQGEAFF. CDR3 nucleotides: TGCAGCGCGGGCCTGGGACAGGGGGAAGCTTTCTTT. The chain joins TRBV29-1 to TRBJ1-1; 10 bases agree with TRBD1. Germline assignment: CDR1 SQVTM and CDR2 ANQGSEA. This CDR3 contains 12 residues. J was trimmed by 8 bases and V by 7 bases; bases with no gene match: 7. Variable domain in full (rest from reference TRBV29-1 and TRBJ1-1): SAVISQKPSRDICQRGTSLTIQCQVDSQVTMMFWYRQQPGQSLTLIATANQGSEATYESGFVIDKFPISRPNLTFSTLTVSNMSPEDSSIYLCSAGLGQGEAFFGQGTRLTVV.

The chain employs TRBV11-2 and TRBJ2-3; D uncertain. Trimming shortened V by 1 base and J by 6 bases, and 11 bases separated the two germline ends. Germline V gene lookup returns CDR1 SGHAT and CDR2 FQNNGV. The CDR3 covers 14 residues. CDR3 sequence reads: CASSLGWAPDTQYF. CDR3 DNA: TGTGCCAGCAGCTTAGGCTGGGCCCCGGATACGCAGTATTTT.

The chain is built from TRBV6-5 and TRBJ2-1, with D possibly matching TRBD1 (7 bases). The CDR3 is made up of 15 amino acids. Germline V lookup: CDR1 MNHEY, CDR2 SVGAGI. V was trimmed by 2 bases and J by 6 bases, leaving 14 bases between them. DNA for the CDR3: TGTGCCAGCAGTTACGAGACAGGGAGGTTCAATGAGCAGTTCTTC. As protein: CASSYETGRFNEQFF.

J is TRBJ2-4 and V is TRBV30; the match to TRBD1 covers 9 bases. Germline CDR1 GTSNPN, CDR2 SVGIG (reference sequence). After removal of 4 bases from V and 5 bases from J, the junction contained 9 bases not matched to a gene. The CDR3 sequence is 15 residues long. The CDR3 bases are TGTGCCTGGAATGAGGACAGGGGAGGTGAAAACATTCAGTACTTC. This codes for CAWNEDRGGENIQYF.

This chain uses TRBV7-3 with TRBJ2-1; 7 nucleotides agree with TRBD1. The V segment lost 1 base and the J segment 0 bases; nucleotides outside the gene matches: 3. The CDR3 is made up of 16 amino acids. CDR1 and CDR2 (germline): SGHTA, FQGTGA. In nucleotides, the CDR3 is TGTGCCAGCAGCTTAAAGACAGGGAGCTCCTACAATGAGCAGTTCTTC. This gives the protein CASSLKTGSSYNEQFF.

J is TRBJ2-5 and V is TRBV7-8, with a tentative D call TRBD2 (6 bases). Trimming pared 7 bases from V and 5 bases from J, leaving 17 bases between. CDR1 and CDR2 (germline): SGHVS, FQNEAQ. The CDR3 covers 14 residues. CDR3 sequence: CASMSLGGRETQYF. The DNA for the CDR3 is TGTGCCAGCATGTCTTTAGGAGGGAGGGAGACCCAGTACTTC.

The chain recombines TRBV6-5 with TRBJ2-1, with 10 bases fitting TRBD2. V lost 5 bases and J lost 5; bases outside the gene matches: 6. CDR3 length: 15 residues. Germline-derived CDR1 and CDR2 are MNHEY and SVGAGI. The CDR3 nucleotides read TGTGCCAGCAGTAAAAGCGGGGGGGGAGACAATGAGCAGTTCTTC. It yields the protein CASSKSGGGDNEQFF.

The chain uses TRBV14 and TRBJ2-7; TRBD2 might be the D (5 bases). V lost 2 bases and J lost 2, with 10 bases in between. Germline V gives CDR1 SGHDN, CDR2 FVKESK. This CDR3 contains 14 residues. In DNA form, the CDR3 reads TGTGCCAGCAGCCAATTGGGGAGTACCTACGAGCAGTACTTC. It is translated as CASSQLGSTYEQYF.

The table lists this clone with a few counts. The rearrangement joins TRBV27 to TRBJ1-2; 8 bases match TRBD1. CDR1 MNHEY and CDR2 SMNVEV come from the germline V gene (reference sequence). V lost 3 bases to trimming and J lost 8 bases; unmatched junction nucleotides: 5. The CDR3 spans 13 residues. The CDR3 DNA sequence: TGTGCCAGCAGTTTCCTGGACAGGGACGGCTACACCTTC. Translation gives CASSFLDRDGYTF.

A remark on this clone: The junction shows a germline mismatch at one end, possibly a read error. The chain couples TRBV6-1 to TRBJ2-7; 12 bases are a match to TRBD2. This CDR3 is 15 amino acids long. Germline V gene lookup returns CDR1 MNHNS and CDR2 SASEGT. CDR3 in amino acids: CATQGLTSGRGSATF. CDR3 DNA: TGTGCCACCCAGGGGTTGACTAGCGGGAGAGGTTCGGCTACCTTC.

The V and J genes are TRBV27 and TRBJ2-7, with D perhaps TRBD1 (6 bases). Trimming took 7 bases from V and 2 from J, leaving 9 bases between them. CDR1 is MNHEY, CDR2 SMNVEV, per germline (reference sequence). The CDR3 is made up of 12 amino acids. This chain's CDR3 is CASKGTTYEQYF. The CDR3 coding sequence is TGTGCCAGCAAGGGGACAACCTACGAGCAGTACTTC.

This chain connects TRBV7-3 to TRBJ2-2; 9 bases agree with TRBD2. The CDR3 contains 16 residues. V shed 6 bases and J 3 bases; nucleotides not matched to a gene: 8. The germline V gene encodes CDR1 SGHTA and CDR2 FQGTGA. The CDR3 spells CASRPTSGPHTGELFF. The DNA of the CDR3 is TGTGCCAGCAGACCTACTAGCGGGCCGCACACCGGGGAGCTGTTTTTT.

This chain connects TRBV10-3 to TRBJ1-2; 7 bases line up with TRBD1. The CDR3 runs to 14 residues. J gave up 4 bases and V 5 bases, and 7 bases lay outside the gene matches. CDR1 is ENHRY, CDR2 SYGVKD, per germline. Here the CDR3 DNA reads TGTGCCATCAGTCCCGGACAGGCCTCCTATGGCTACACCTTC. This codes for CAISPGQASYGYTF.

The J gene is TRBJ2-1, the V gene TRBV5-1; D remains ambiguous. The germline V and J ends were trimmed by 4 bases and 4 bases, with 15 bases remaining between them. The CDR3 has 15 residues. From germline, CDR1 is SGHRS and CDR2 YFSETQ. CDR3 DNA sequence: TGCGCCAGCAGCCCCCGCGAGGCGAATTACAATGAGCAGTTCTTC. This translates into CASSPREANYNEQFF.